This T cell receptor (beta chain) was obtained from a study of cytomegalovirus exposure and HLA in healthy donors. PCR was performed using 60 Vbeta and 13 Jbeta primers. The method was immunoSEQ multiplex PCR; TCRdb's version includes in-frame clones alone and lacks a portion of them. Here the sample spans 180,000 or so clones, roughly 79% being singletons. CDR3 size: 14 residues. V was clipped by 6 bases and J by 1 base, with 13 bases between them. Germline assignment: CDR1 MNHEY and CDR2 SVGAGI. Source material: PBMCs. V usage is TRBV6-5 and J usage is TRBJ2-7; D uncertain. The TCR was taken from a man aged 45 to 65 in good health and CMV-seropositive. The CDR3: CASSPRVPSYEQYF. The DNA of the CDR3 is TGTGCCAGCAGCCCCCGGGTTCCATCCTACGAGCAGTACTTC.